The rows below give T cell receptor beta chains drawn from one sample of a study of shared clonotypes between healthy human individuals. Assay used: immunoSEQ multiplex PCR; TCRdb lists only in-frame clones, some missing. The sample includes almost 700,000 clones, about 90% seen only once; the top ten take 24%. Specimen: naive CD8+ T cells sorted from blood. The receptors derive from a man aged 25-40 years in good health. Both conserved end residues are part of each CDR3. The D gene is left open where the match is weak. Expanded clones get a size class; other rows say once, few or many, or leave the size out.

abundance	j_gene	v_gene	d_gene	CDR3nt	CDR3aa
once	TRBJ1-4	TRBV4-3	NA	TGCGCCAGCAGCACGGGGGCCGCAACTAATGAAAAACTGTTTTTT	CASSTGAATNEKLFF
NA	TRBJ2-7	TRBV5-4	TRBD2	TGTGCCAGCAGCTTTGGCGCGGGAGGTTCCTACGAGCAGTACTTC	CASSFGAGGSYEQYF
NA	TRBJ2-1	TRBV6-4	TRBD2	TGTGCCAGCAGTGACTCGTGGCGGGAGGGTTACAATGAGCAGTTCTTC	CASSDSWREGYNEQFF
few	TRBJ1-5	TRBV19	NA	TGTGCCAGTAGTATAGCGCAGGACAATCAGCCCCAGCATTTT	CASSIAQDNQPQHF
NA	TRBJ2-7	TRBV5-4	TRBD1	TGTGCCACCAATTCAAACCCCGGGACAGGGCACGAGCAGTACTTC	CATNSNPGTGHEQYF
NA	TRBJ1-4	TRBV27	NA	TGTGCCAGCAGGCCCCGAGTAACTAATGAAAAACTGTTTTTT	CASRPRVTNEKLFF
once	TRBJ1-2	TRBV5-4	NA	TGTGCCAGCAGCTTGAACTCCCTAGACTATGGCTACACCTTC	CASSLNSLDYGYTF
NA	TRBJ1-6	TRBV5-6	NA	TGTGCCGTATCCGAAGGAGGGTCCCATTCACCCCTCCACTTT	CAVSEGGSHSPLHF
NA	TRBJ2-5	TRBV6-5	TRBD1	TGTGCCAGCAGGGACAGGGAGGAGACCCAGTACTTC	CASRDREETQYF
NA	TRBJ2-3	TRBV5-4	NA	TGTGCCAGCAGCTTGGCGCAGAGAGGAGGAGATACGCAGTATTTT	CASSLAQRGGDTQYF
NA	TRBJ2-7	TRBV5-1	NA	TGCGCCAGCAGCTTGGGCGCCGGGGCTTCCTACGAGCAGTACTTC	CASSLGAGASYEQYF
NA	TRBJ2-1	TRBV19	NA	TGTGCCAGTAGTATAGAGCCCTTTGGGGTCCAGCAGTTCTTC	CASSIEPFGVQQFF
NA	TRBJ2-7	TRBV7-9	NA	TGTGCCAGCAGCTTAGTTGTGGGAAGCTCCTACGAGCAGTACTTC	CASSLVVGSSYEQYF
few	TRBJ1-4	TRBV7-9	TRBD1	TGTGCCAGCAGAAGGACAGGGGAGAAGGAAAAACTGTTTTTT	CASRRTGEKEKLFF
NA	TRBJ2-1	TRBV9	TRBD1	TGTGCCAGCAGCGTAGTGGGACAGGGGGCAGATGAGCAGTTCTTC	CASSVVGQGADEQFF